This TCR beta chain was recorded in a study of T cell responses to AZD1222 COVID-19 vaccine. The study, taken as a whole, reports: Donors skewed white British and female; clonal diversity was possibly underestimated.

Germline V gives CDR1 LNHDA, CDR2 SQIVND (reference sequence). V lost 10 bases and J lost 8, with 14 bases in between. CDR3 size: 11 residues. On this clone: Its antigen is not known.

The method was immunoSEQ multiplex PCR; TCRdb's version includes in-frame clones alone and lacks a portion of them. The data hold fewer than 150,000 clones, with over 85% observed a single time. The chain uses TRBV19 and TRBJ1-1, with D tentatively TRBD1 (5 bases). Source: peripheral blood, taken on day 0 of AZD1222 vaccination. The TCR sequence derives from an adult in good health. CDR3 loop: CATREGTEAFF. The CDR3 region has the DNA TGTGCCACTCGGGAGGGGACCGAAGCTTTCTTT. Using reference TRBV19 and TRBJ1-1 for the parts outside the CDR3, the full variable domain is DGGITQSPKYLFRKEGQNVTLSCEQNLNHDAMYWYRQDPGQGLRLIYYSQIVNDFQKGDIAEGYSVSREKKESFPLTVTSAQKNPTAFYLCATREGTEAFFGQGTRLTVV.